The entry below describes one T cell receptor (beta chain). Using immunoSEQ multiplex PCR, the repertoire was profiled, and TCRdb retains in-frame clones only, with some absent. The repertoire holds tens of thousands of clones, with roughly 94% as singletons. These data originate in a study of T cell changes during pregnancy in multiple sclerosis. Looked up from germline, CDR1 is MDHEN and CDR2 is SYDVKM. The CDR3 loop spans 15 amino acids. V gave up 5 bases and J gave up 4 bases, with 16 bases separating them. The TCR originated in a female donor with multiple sclerosis, enrolled in a pregnancy study. V and J are TRBV28 and TRBJ2-3, with a possible D match to TRBD1 (6 bases). Sample: peripheral blood, taken in the third trimester of pregnancy. The CDR3 DNA reads as TGTGCCAGCAGTCCCCAGGGGAGAGTCGCAGATACGCAGTATTTT. It translates to CASSPQGRVADTQYF.